This T cell receptor (beta chain) is drawn from a study of CD4 T cells in relation to SARS-CoV-2 and coronaviruses. Study-level information: TCR beta CDR3s were sequenced after roughly ten-day antigen culture of PBMCs. The HLA restriction of the shared crossreactive spike epitopes was mapped.

Germline V lookup: CDR1 WNHNN, CDR2 SYGVQD (reference sequence). The CDR3 runs 16 residues. V shed 0 bases and J shed 7 bases, with 18 bases lying between them. TCRdb's copy holds only in-frame clones and misses some; the assay was immunoSEQ multiplex PCR. Among approximately 30,000 clones, 74% were seen once, and the ten largest hold approximately 22%. Turning to this clone: Its antigen is currently unknown.

Unexposed donor CD4+ T cells date from about 2011-2018, before the COVID-19 pandemic. After roughly ten days of culture, CD4+ T cells were isolated. Material for sequencing was CD4+ T cells from PBMCs, cultured in vitro. The chain employs TRBV10-1 and TRBJ1-2; D is possibly TRBD1 (5 bases). The TCR originated in a human donor in good health. This CDR3 reads CASSESTSAGHAGYTF. The CDR3 nucleotides are TGCGCCAGCAGTGAGTCGACCTCGGCAGGGCACGCTGGCTACACCTTC.